The rows below give T cell receptor beta chains drawn from one sample of a study of CD8 T cells in ankylosing spondylitis. One entry per CDR3 protein, called by TCRdb with MiXCR from the 5' RACE reads. The sample carries about 750,000 distinct CDR3 sequences, around 19% recorded once. Sequenced: blood, either unsorted or a sorted T cell fraction (not recorded which). The origin of the receptors is a male donor with ankylosing spondylitis. Both conserved end residues are part of each CDR3. D genes are given only for firm matches. Some rows have no size entry. The others give once, few or many, or a class for an expanded clone.

v_gene: TRBV30
d_gene: NA
j_gene: TRBJ1-1
abundance: NA
CDR3nt: TGTGCCTGGAGTGTAGGGGTAGTAACTGAAGCTTTCTTT
CDR3aa: CAWSVGVVTEAFF

v_gene: TRBV6-1
d_gene: NA
j_gene: TRBJ2-3
abundance: few
CDR3nt: TGTGCCAGCACCCCCCCGGGACACAGCACAGATACGCAGTATTTT
CDR3aa: CASTPPGHSTDTQYF

v_gene: TRBV7-2
d_gene: TRBD2
j_gene: TRBJ2-3
abundance: few
CDR3nt: TGTGCCAGCAGCCCGCAGACTAGCGGGAGTCGTACAGATACGCAGTATTTT
CDR3aa: CASSPQTSGSRTDTQYF

v_gene: TRBV6-1
d_gene: TRBD1
j_gene: TRBJ2-1
abundance: few
CDR3nt: TGTGCCAGCAGACAGGGACAGGGTTCCTACAATGAGCAGTTCTTC
CDR3aa: CASRQGQGSYNEQFF

v_gene: TRBV12-3/TRBV12-4
d_gene: NA
j_gene: TRBJ2-1
abundance: few
CDR3nt: TGTGCCAGCACCGGGGACTCCTTCTACAATGAGCAGTTCTTC
CDR3aa: CASTGDSFYNEQFF

v_gene: TRBV12-3/TRBV12-4
d_gene: TRBD2
j_gene: TRBJ2-7
abundance: NA
CDR3nt: TGTGCCAGCAATCCGGGACTAGTCTTCTCCGAGCAGTACTTC
CDR3aa: CASNPGLVFSEQYF

v_gene: TRBV27
d_gene: TRBD2
j_gene: TRBJ2-7
abundance: NA
CDR3nt: TGTGCCAGCAGTCCCCGGGCCGGGGGGGAGCAGTACTTC
CDR3aa: CASSPRAGGEQYF

v_gene: TRBV6-5
d_gene: TRBD2
j_gene: TRBJ2-3
abundance: NA
CDR3nt: TGTGCCAGCAGTTACAGCGGCGGGGGGCGGGGCACAGATACGCAGTATTTT
CDR3aa: CASSYSGGGRGTDTQYF

v_gene: TRBV29-1
d_gene: NA
j_gene: TRBJ1-4
abundance: many
CDR3nt: TGCAGCGTGAGACAGCCATCTAATGAAAAACTGTTTTTT
CDR3aa: CSVRQPSNEKLFF

v_gene: TRBV7-3
d_gene: TRBD1
j_gene: TRBJ2-1
abundance: NA
CDR3nt: TGTGCCAGCAGCTCCGACAGGGGGAACTACAATGAGCAGTTCTTC
CDR3aa: CASSSDRGNYNEQFF

v_gene: TRBV3-1
d_gene: NA
j_gene: TRBJ2-7
abundance: NA
CDR3nt: TGTGCCAGCAGCCAAGGGTTTAGTGGGTACGAGCAGTACTTC
CDR3aa: CASSQGFSGYEQYF

v_gene: TRBV7-3
d_gene: TRBD1
j_gene: TRBJ1-1
abundance: few
CDR3nt: TGTGCCAGCAGCCTTCCGGGACAGGGGGCGGCTGAAGCTTTCTTT
CDR3aa: CASSLPGQGAAEAFF

v_gene: TRBV3-1
d_gene: NA
j_gene: TRBJ2-1
abundance: NA
CDR3nt: TGTGCCAGCAGCCCGGACCGGGACTCCAATGAGCAGTTCTTC
CDR3aa: CASSPDRDSNEQFF

v_gene: TRBV11-2
d_gene: TRBD1
j_gene: TRBJ1-2
abundance: NA
CDR3nt: TGTGCCAGCAGCACGACAGGGGGCTTTGGCTACACCTTC
CDR3aa: CASSTTGGFGYTF

v_gene: TRBV12-3/TRBV12-4
d_gene: NA
j_gene: TRBJ1-4
abundance: few
CDR3nt: TGTGCCAGCACCCCGCGGGGTGGCGATGAAAAACTGTTTTTT
CDR3aa: CASTPRGGDEKLFF